This is a list of T cell receptor beta chains from one sample in a study of cytomegalovirus exposure and HLA in healthy donors. Clones were read by immunoSEQ multiplex PCR, and TCRdb kept only the in-frame ones, dropping some. Among approximately 150,000 clones listed, approximately 80% were seen once. The material sequenced was PBMCs. The origin of the receptors is a man aged 30 to 45 in good health and CMV-seronegative. Each CDR3 is given without its conserved first and last residue.

V gene,CDR3 protein
TRBV5-6,ASSVRVTGLETNEKLF
TRBV6-5,ASSFTGTEDGYT
TRBV5-6,ASSSTGGANEKLF
TRBV7-2,ASSLAQGSNQPQH
TRBV28,ASSLAGQGGAF
TRBV4-3,ASSQDSSGLAGVYEQY
TRBV11-2,ASSLSEGVNTEAF
TRBV5-1,ASSLVASTDTQY
TRBV2,ASSEGTSGRQTQY
TRBV10-2,ASREQTGGLSYEQY
TRBV18,ASSSRTGEETQY
TRBV25-1,ASSEQGNTIY
TRBV5-1,ASSLVRVVSYNEQF
TRBV18,ASSLETGYNEKLF
TRBV30,AWQSGRASNEQF
TRBV5-4,ASSSPGTGFQGTQY
TRBV7-2,ASSSNRVSYEQY
TRBV5-1,ASSLGPQGDTYEQY
TRBV5-4,ASSMDRLGNTIY
TRBV28,ASSSQPRGTIY
TRBV28,ASSLGSLEAF
TRBV7-2,ASSPQDAPLKAF
TRBV7-7,ASSLPDRGRADTQY
TRBV19,ASSTTGTVLYGYT
TRBV18,ASSPWDTYGYT
TRBV5-1,ASTWGAGDTGELF
TRBV4-1,ASSQEFGVLRDRNSPLH
TRBV13,ASSRTGGTQY
TRBV30,AWAGTGPYEQY
TRBV6-1,ASSFNDRRSEAF
TRBV4-1,ASSQDPGEGGNEQF
TRBV30,AWAGGIQETQY
TRBV27,ASSTGQGDNQPQH
TRBV7-3,ASSLGGAGYEQY
TRBV6-1,ASQQGISRGYT
TRBV4-2,ASSQERRGDTQY
TRBV7-8,ASSLEPRNPSNQPQH
TRBV19,ASSIAIAAGELF
TRBV6-6,ASTSTSGRAGEQY
TRBV19,ASTKPDRAGNTIY
TRBV6-5,ASSLHRQAHEQY
TRBV15,ATSRGLDRGQETQY
TRBV7-9,ASSPDTSSYNSPLH
TRBV25-1,ASSLRQGLNTEAF
TRBV5-4,ASSLWSASDTQY
TRBV30,AWSSDGYEQY
TRBV10-3,AIQGLNTEAF
TRBV11-3,ASSLNRGTDTQY
TRBV5-6,ASSLALGGGYT
TRBV27,ASSFYSSAKNIQY
TRBV2,ASSEQQGSGFYEQY
TRBV28,ASTLGGQPSYEQY
TRBV7-9,ASSLPRGTSPDTQY